The table lists the clone carrying this T cell receptor (beta chain) with a count of one. This entry is derived from a study of CD8 T cells in Susac syndrome. The germline V gene has CDR1 SEHNR and CDR2 FQNEAQ (reference sequence). V was trimmed by 4 bases and J by 0 bases, leaving 10 bases between them. The CDR3 loop spans 16 amino acids. A quantity of about 0.5 to 1 ug RNA underwent reverse transcription using random hexamers. TCRdb itself ran the immunoSEQ multiplex PCR reads through MiXCR, one entry per CDR3 protein. The sample carries around 59,000 distinct CDR3 sequences, more than 80% recorded once.

The rearrangement links TRBV7-9 to TRBJ1-6; tentatively, D is TRBD1 (5 bases). The sequence came from a human donor in good health. Sequencing used CD8+ T cells from PBMCs. CDR3 in amino acids: CASSSRDSSYNSPLHF. The CDR3, as DNA: TGTGCCAGCAGCTCCAGGGATAGCTCCTATAATTCACCCCTCCACTTT.